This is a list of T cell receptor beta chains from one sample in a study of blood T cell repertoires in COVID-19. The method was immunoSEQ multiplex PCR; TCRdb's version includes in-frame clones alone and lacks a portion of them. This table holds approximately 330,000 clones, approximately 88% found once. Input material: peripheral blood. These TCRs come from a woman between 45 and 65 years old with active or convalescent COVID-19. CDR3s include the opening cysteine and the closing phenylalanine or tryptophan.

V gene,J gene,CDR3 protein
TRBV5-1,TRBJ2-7,CASSLYPDRVTYEQYF
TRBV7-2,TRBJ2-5,CASSLGAGRGETQYF
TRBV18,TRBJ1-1,CASSPIEGGEAFF
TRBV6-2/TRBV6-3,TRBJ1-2,CASSYSMYRVGRYTF
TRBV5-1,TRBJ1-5,CASSATGNGNQPQHF
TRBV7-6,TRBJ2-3,CASSLGGGGTDTQYF
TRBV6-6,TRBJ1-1,CASRLTGTSTEAFF
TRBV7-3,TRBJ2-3,CASSLFGGDTQYF
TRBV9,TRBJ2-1,CASSVDLVGGEEQFF
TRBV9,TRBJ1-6,CASSATGLNSPLHF
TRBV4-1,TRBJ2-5,CASSAGQTAKGGETQYF
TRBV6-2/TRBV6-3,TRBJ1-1,CASSYSRLLGTEAFF
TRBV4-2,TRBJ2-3,CASSQDSTSGSRTDTQYF
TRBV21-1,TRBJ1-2,CASSKLATGQEILYGYTF
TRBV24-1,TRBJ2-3,CATSDPGTSIRDTQYF
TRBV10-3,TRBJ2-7,CAISAQLEQYF
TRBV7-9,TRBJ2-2,CASSRTGGELFF
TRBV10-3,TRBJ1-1,CAISEWQGIHYTEAFF